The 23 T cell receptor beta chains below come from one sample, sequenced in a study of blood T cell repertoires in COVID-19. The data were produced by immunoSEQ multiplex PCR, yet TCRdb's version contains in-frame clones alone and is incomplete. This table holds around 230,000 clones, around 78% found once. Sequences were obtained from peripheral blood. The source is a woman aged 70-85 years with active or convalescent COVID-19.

The CDR3 reads CASSLPRTGDNEQFF. The DNA for the CDR3 is TGCGCCAGCAGCTTGCCCCGGACAGGGGACAATGAGCAGTTCTTC. The genes are TRBV5-1 and TRBJ2-1; 9 bases are a match to TRBD1. The CDR3 sequence is 15 residues long. V lost 1 base to trimming and J lost 5 bases; unmatched junction nucleotides: 4. Germline V lookup: CDR1 SGHRS, CDR2 YFSETQ.

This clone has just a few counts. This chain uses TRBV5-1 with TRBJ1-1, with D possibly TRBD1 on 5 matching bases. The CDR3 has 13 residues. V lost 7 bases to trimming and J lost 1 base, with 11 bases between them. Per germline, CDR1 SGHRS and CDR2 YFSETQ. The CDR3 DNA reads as TGCGCCAGCTTCGAAACAGGGAACACTGAAGCTTTCTTT. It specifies CASFETGNTEAFF. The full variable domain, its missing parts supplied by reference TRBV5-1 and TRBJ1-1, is KAGVTQTPRYLIKTRGQQVTLSCSPISGHRSVSWYQQTPGQGLQFLFEYFSETQRNKGNFPGRFSGRQFSNSRSEMNVSTLELGDSALYLCASFETGNTEAFFGQGTRLTVV.

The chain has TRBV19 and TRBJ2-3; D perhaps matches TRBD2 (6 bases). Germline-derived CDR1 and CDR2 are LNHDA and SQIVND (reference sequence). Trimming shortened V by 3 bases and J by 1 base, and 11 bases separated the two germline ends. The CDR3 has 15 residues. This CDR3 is CASSIRGTGTDTQYF. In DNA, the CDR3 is TGTGCCAGTAGTATTCGGGGGACCGGCACAGATACGCAGTATTTT.

The DNA of the CDR3 is TGTGCCAGCGGGGGTCCGGGTGATGGCTACACCTTC. It is translated as CASGGPGDGYTF. The V call is TRBV19, the J call TRBJ1-2; TRBD1 is a possible D gene (5 bases). This CDR3 has 12 residues. CDR1 is LNHDA and CDR2 is SQIVND in the germline V gene (reference sequence). Deletions cut 9 bases from V and 6 bases from J, with 14 bases between.

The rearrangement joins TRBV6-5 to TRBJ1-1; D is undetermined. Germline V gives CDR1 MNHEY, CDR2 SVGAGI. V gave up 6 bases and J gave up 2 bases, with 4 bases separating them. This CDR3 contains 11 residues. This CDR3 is CASRANTEAFF. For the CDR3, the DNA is TGTGCCAGCAGGGCCAACACTGAAGCTTTCTTT.

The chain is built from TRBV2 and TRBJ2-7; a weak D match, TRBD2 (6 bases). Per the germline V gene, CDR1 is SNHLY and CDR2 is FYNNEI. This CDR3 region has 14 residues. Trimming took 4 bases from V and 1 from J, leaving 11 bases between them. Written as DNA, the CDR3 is TGTGCCAGCAGTGTCCAGGAGGGTTCCTACGAGCAGTACTTC. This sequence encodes CASSVQEGSYEQYF.

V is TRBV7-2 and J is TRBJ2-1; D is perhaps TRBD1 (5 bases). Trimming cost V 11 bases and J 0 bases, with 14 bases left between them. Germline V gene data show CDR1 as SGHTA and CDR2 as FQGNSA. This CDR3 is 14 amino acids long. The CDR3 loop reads CAGYRPSSYNEQFF. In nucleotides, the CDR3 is TGTGCCGGCTACAGGCCTTCCTCCTACAATGAGCAGTTCTTC. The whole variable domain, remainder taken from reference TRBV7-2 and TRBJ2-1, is GAGVSQSPSNKVTEKGKDVELRCDPISGHTALYWYRQSLGQGLEFLIYFQGNSAPDKSGLPSDRFSAERTGGSVSTLTIQRTQQEDSAVYLCAGYRPSSYNEQFFGPGTRLTVL.

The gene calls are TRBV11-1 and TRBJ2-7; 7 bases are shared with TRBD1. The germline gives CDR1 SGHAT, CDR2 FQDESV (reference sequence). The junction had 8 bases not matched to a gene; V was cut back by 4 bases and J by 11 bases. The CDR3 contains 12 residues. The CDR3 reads CASSSTGESEYF. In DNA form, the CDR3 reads TGTGCCAGCAGCTCCACAGGGGAGTCGGAGTACTTC.

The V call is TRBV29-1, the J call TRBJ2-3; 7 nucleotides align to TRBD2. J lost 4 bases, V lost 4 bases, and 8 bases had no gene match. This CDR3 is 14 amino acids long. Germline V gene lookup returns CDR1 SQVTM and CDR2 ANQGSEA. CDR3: CSVGTGGNADTQYF. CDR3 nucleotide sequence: TGCAGCGTTGGAACCGGGGGGAACGCAGATACGCAGTATTTT.

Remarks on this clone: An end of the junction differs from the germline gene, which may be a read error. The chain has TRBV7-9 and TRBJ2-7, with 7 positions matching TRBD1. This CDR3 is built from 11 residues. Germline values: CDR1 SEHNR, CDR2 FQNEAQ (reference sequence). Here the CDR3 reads CASSRQGERYF. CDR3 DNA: TGTGCCAGCAGCCGTCAGGGGGAGCGGTACTTC.

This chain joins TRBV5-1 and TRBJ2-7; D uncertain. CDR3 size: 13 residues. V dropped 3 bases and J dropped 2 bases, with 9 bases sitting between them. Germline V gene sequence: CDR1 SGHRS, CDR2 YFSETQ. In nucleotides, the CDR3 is TGCGCCAGCAGCTACCCTGACACCTACGAGCAGTACTTC. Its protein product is CASSYPDTYEQYF.

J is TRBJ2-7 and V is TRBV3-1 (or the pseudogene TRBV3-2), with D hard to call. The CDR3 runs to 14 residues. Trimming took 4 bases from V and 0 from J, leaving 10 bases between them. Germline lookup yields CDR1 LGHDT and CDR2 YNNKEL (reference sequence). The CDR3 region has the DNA TGTGCCAGCAGCCCCGGGTACTTCTCCTACGAGCAGTACTTC. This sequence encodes CASSPGYFSYEQYF.

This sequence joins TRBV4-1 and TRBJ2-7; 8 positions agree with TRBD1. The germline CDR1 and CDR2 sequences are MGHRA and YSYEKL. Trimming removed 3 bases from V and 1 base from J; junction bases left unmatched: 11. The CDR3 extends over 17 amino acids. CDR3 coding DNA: TGCGCCAGCAGCCACGAAAAATGGACAGGGAGGTCCTACGAGCAGTACTTC. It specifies CASSHEKWTGRSYEQYF.

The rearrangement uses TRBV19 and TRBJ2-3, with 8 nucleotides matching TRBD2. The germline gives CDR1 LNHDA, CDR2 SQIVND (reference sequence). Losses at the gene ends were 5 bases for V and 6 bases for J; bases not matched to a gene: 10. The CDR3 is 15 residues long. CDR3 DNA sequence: TGTGCCAGTAGTCCGCCGGGGGGGTCGGGGGATACGCAGTATTTT. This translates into CASSPPGGSGDTQYF. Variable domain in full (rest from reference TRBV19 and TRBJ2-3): DGGITQSPKYLFRKEGQNVTLSCEQNLNHDAMYWYRQDPGQGLRLIYYSQIVNDFQKGDIAEGYSVSREKKESFPLTVTSAQKNPTAFYLCASSPPGGSGDTQYFGPGTRLTVL.

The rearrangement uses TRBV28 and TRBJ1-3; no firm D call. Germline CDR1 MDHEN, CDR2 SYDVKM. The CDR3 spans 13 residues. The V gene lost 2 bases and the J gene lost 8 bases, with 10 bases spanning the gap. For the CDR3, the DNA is TGTGCCAGCAGTTTAAGAGGGAGTTACACCATATATTTT. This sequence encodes CASSLRGSYTIYF.

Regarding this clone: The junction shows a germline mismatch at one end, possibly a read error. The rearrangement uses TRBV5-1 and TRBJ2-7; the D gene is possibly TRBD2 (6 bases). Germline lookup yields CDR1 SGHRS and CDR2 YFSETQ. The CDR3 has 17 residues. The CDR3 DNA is TGCGCCAGCAGCTTGGGGCCTCCGGGGACTTCCTCCCACGAGCAGTACTTC. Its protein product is CASSLGPPGTSSHEQYF.

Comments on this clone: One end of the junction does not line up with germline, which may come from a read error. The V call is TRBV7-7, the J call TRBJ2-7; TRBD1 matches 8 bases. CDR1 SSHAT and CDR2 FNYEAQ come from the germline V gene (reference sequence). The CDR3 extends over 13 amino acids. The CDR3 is CASSYGQGGEQYF. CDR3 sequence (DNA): TGTGCTAGCAGCTATGGACAGGGCGGCGAGCAGTACTTC.

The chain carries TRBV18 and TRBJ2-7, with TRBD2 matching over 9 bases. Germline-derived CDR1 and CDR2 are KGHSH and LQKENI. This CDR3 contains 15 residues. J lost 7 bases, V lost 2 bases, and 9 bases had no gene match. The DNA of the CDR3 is TGTGCCAGCTCACCAGAGGCGGGGGGGCCGGGTGAGCAGTACTTC. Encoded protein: CASSPEAGGPGEQYF.

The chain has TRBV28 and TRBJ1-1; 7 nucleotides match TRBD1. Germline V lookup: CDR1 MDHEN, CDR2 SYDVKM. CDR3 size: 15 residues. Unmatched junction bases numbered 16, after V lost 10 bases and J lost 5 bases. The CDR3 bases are TGTGCCACCCACCCCCTGGGACAGCGGTTAACTGAAGCTTTCTTT. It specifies CATHPLGQRLTEAFF.

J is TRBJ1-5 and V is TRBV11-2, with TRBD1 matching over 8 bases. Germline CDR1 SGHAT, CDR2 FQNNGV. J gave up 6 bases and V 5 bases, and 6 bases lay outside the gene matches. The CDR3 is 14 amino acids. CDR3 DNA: TGTGCCAGCAGCCTCTGGACAGGGAGTCAGCCCCAGCATTTT. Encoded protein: CASSLWTGSQPQHF.

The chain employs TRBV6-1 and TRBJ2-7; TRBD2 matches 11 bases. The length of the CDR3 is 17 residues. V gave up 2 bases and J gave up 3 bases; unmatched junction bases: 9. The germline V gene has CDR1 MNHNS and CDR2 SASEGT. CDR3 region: CASSEYPPGLAGYEQYF. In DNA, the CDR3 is TGTGCCAGCAGTGAATATCCACCCGGACTAGCGGGCTACGAGCAGTACTTC.

CDR3: CASSPGGRLNSPLHF. The CDR3 DNA sequence: TGTGCCAGCAGTCCCGGCGGGCGGCTGAATTCACCCCTCCACTTT. The chain couples TRBV6-5 to TRBJ1-6, with unresolved D. Germline V gives CDR1 MNHEY, CDR2 SVGAGI. V was shortened by 5 bases and J by 7 bases, with 15 bases between the two germline ends. This CDR3 has 15 amino acids.

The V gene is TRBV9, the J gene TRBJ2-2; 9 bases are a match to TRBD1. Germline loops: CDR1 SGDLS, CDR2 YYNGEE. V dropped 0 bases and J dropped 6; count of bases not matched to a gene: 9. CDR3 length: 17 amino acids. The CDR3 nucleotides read TGTGCCAGCAGCGTAGCGGGAACAGGGGGCGTTCCCGGGGAGCTGTTTTTT. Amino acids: CASSVAGTGGVPGELFF.